What follows describes a single T cell receptor beta chain. The record originates from a study of technical replicates of blood from a few donors. This CDR3 is built from 15 residues. From germline, CDR1 is WSHSY and CDR2 SAAADI. Trimming removed 7 bases from V and 5 bases from J, with 17 bases in between. The table came from immunoSEQ multiplex PCR; TCRdb's copy has only in-frame clones and leaves some out. The table includes 70,000 or so clones, roughly 89% detected once. This sequence was found in a human donor in good health. Some clones in this sample may be carry-over from other donors' samples. The chain carries TRBV10-2 and TRBJ2-2, with D perhaps matching TRBD2 (5 bases). The sample consisted of T cells isolated from PBMCs. The CDR3 loop is CASTGEWRGTGELFF. The CDR3 bases are TGCGCCAGCACCGGTGAATGGAGAGGGACCGGGGAGCTGTTTTTT.